The subject of this entry is one T cell receptor (beta chain). The sample originates from a study of blood T cell repertoires in COVID-19. Study information: From the United States, Italy and Spain came samples of acute and convalescent COVID-19.

The CDR3 totals 14 residues. CDR1 is SQVTM, CDR2 ANQGSEA, per germline. V trimming: 2 bases; J trimming: 6 bases; junction bases outside the gene matches: 7. Categorization into cohorts depended on clinical history that participants reported. For recovered donors of Cohort 3, there were two negative PCRs, clearance, or symptom resolution. As handled by the study authors: By means of reference gene primer amplification, nucleated cell counts were estimated. Method: immunoSEQ multiplex PCR; TCRdb's copy keeps in-frame clones and lacks some. Clone size and the V and J calls come from that table; the DNA yielded D and trimming. Of about 200,000 clones detected, 89% appear once; the ten largest clones hold approximately 8%.

J is TRBJ2-7 and V is TRBV29-1, with 10 bases fitting TRBD1. The sequenced material came from PBMCs or T cells enriched from blood (not recorded which). This receptor was taken from a woman under 30 who had recovered from COVID-19. DNA for the CDR3: TGCAGCGTTGAACTGGGACAGGGGAGGGGCGAGCAGTACTTC. It codes for CSVELGQGRGEQYF.